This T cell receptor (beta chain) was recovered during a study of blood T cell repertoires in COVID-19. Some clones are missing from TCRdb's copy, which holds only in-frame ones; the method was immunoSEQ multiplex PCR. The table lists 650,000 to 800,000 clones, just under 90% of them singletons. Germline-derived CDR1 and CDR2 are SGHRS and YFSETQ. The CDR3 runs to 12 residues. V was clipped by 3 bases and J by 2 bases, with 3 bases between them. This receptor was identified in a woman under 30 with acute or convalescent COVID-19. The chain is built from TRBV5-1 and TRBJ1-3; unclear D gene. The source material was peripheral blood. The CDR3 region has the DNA TGCGCCAGCAGCTCGGCTGGAAACACCATATATTTT. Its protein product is CASSSAGNTIYF.